The 25 T cell receptor beta chains listed next were all sequenced from one sample in a study of blood T cell repertoires in COVID-19. The table came from immunoSEQ multiplex PCR; TCRdb's copy has only in-frame clones and leaves some out. The data show about 47,000 clones, approximately 88% seen once. The sequenced sample consisted of peripheral blood. The receptor source for this set is a man aged 50-60 years with active COVID-19.

In its sample, this clone was seen once. The V gene is TRBV12-5, the J gene TRBJ1-2; perhaps TRBD1 as D (5 bases). V was shortened by 2 bases and J by 4 bases, with 8 bases between the two germline ends. The CDR3 runs 13 residues. Germline V CDR1 and CDR2: LGHNT, FRNRAP. CDR3: CASGLPTGYGYTF. CDR3 nucleotide sequence: TGTGCTAGTGGTTTGCCCACAGGCTATGGCTACACCTTC.

V gene TRBV7-9 combines with J gene TRBJ1-2; D is unclear. CDR1 is SEHNR, CDR2 FQNEAQ, per germline (reference sequence). The CDR3 spans 16 residues. V lost 5 bases and J lost 5, with 21 bases in between. CDR3 in amino acids: CASSPPLMGLGYGYTF. CDR3 DNA sequence: TGTGCCAGCAGCCCGCCGTTGATGGGCTTGGGTTATGGCTACACCTTC.

The V gene is TRBV6-5, the J gene TRBJ2-2; tentative D call: TRBD2 (5 bases). The V end was cut by 8 bases, the J end by 3 bases, with 13 bases between. CDR1 and CDR2 (germline): MNHEY, SVGAGI. The CDR3 runs to 14 residues. The CDR3 loop is CASWGDPHTGELFF. In DNA form, the CDR3 reads TGTGCCAGCTGGGGAGACCCTCACACCGGGGAGCTGTTTTTT.

The CDR3 loop reads CASRARSLNTEAFF. Written as DNA, the CDR3 is TGTGCCAGCAGAGCTCGGAGTTTAAACACTGAAGCTTTCTTT. V is TRBV6-4 and J is TRBJ1-1; no clear D gene. Per the germline V gene, CDR1 is MRHNA and CDR2 is SNTAGT. The CDR3 length is 14 residues. Between the trimmed V and J ends, which lost 6 bases and 2 bases, there was a span of 13 bases.

V gene TRBV11-3 combines with J gene TRBJ2-1; TRBD1 might be the D (5 bases). CDR1 is SGHNT and CDR2 is YENEEA in the germline V gene. CDR3 length: 11 residues. The V end lost 6 bases, the J end lost 8 bases, and 8 bases lay between the germline ends. CDR3 sequence reads: CASRSTDEQFF. Written as DNA, the CDR3 is TGTGCCAGCAGGTCGACAGATGAGCAGTTCTTC.

J is TRBJ2-3 and V is TRBV19; possibly TRBD1 for D (6 bases). Germline V gives CDR1 LNHDA, CDR2 SQIVND (reference sequence). V lost 6 bases to trimming and J lost 4 bases, with 14 bases between them. CDR3 size: 14 residues. CDR3 coding DNA: TGTGCCAGTAGAAAGATGGGGGCGGCAGATACGCAGTATTTT. Residues: CASRKMGAADTQYF.

The chain joins TRBV7-6 to TRBJ2-2, with a tentative D call TRBD2 (6 bases). CDR3 length equals 15 residues. Germline lookup yields CDR1 SGHVS and CDR2 FNYEAQ. V was cut by 4 bases and J by 4 bases, with 13 bases left in between. This chain's CDR3 is CASSSGVSSTGELFF. The DNA of the CDR3 is TGTGCCAGCAGCTCGGGGGTCTCGAGCACCGGGGAGCTGTTTTTT. Full variable domain (rest looked up from reference TRBV7-6 and TRBJ2-2): GAGVSQSPRYKVTKRGQDVALRCDPISGHVSLYWYRQALGQGPEFLTYFNYEAQQDKSGLPNDRFSAERPEGSISTLTIQRTEQRDSAMYRCASSSGVSSTGELFFGEGSRLTVL.

The chain joins TRBV30 to TRBJ2-2; 10 bases fit TRBD1. V was pared by 2 bases and J by 6 bases, with 9 bases of the junction left unmatched. Germline V gene sequence: CDR1 GTSNPN, CDR2 SVGIG (reference sequence). The length of the CDR3 is 16 residues. For the CDR3, the DNA is TGTGCCTGGAGTTCAATCCGGGACAGGGGACCCGGGGAGCTGTTTTTT. Residues: CAWSSIRDRGPGELFF.

The chain combines TRBV11-3 with TRBJ2-5; maybe TRBD1 (5 bases). The V and J ends lost 5 bases and 4 bases respectively, with 8 bases between them. The CDR3 loop spans 12 amino acids. Per the germline V gene, CDR1 is SGHNT and CDR2 is YENEEA. CDR3 residues: CASSPRAETQYF. DNA for the CDR3: TGTGCCAGCAGCCCCAGGGCAGAGACCCAGTACTTC.

This sequence joins TRBV11-3 and TRBJ2-5, with a possible D match to TRBD2 (5 bases). CDR1 SGHNT and CDR2 YENEEA come from the germline V gene. The V end lost 9 bases, the J end lost 3 bases, and 11 bases lay between the germline ends. The CDR3 loop spans 12 amino acids. CDR3 sequence reads: CASEGEEETQYF. CDR3 sequence (DNA): TGTGCCAGTGAGGGAGAGGAAGAGACCCAGTACTTC.

The J gene is TRBJ1-3, the V gene TRBV9; tentatively, D is TRBD1 (5 bases). CDR3 length: 18 amino acids. V lost 1 base, J lost 4 bases, and 21 bases lay in between. Germline loops: CDR1 SGDLS, CDR2 YYNGEE. Here the CDR3 DNA reads TGTGCCAGCAGCGTATTTTGGGGGGGACGAGGTATCGGAAACACCATATATTTT. Translation gives CASSVFWGGRGIGNTIYF.

The chain joins TRBV18 to TRBJ1-1; 7 nucleotides line up with TRBD1. Per the germline V gene, CDR1 is KGHSH and CDR2 is LQKENI. This CDR3 region has 12 residues. The trim removed 3 bases at V and 6 bases at J, leaving 1 base unmatched. As DNA, the CDR3 is TGTGCCAGCTCACCTCAGGGGGCTGAAGCTTTCTTT. It specifies CASSPQGAEAFF.

J is TRBJ1-1 and V is TRBV5-4, with TRBD1 matching 7 bases. Per the germline V gene, CDR1 is SGHNT and CDR2 is YYREEE (reference sequence). This CDR3 is 14 amino acids long. Trimming cost V 0 bases and J 4 bases; bases outside gene matches: 3. This CDR3 reads CASSLVGQLTEAFF. The DNA for the CDR3 is TGTGCCAGCAGCTTGGTGGGACAGCTCACTGAAGCTTTCTTT.

The V call is TRBV10-3, the J call TRBJ2-3; D possibly corresponds to TRBD2 (5 bases). This CDR3 region has 17 residues. The germline gives CDR1 ENHRY, CDR2 SYGVKD. Trimming cost V 10 bases and J 0 bases, with 23 bases left between them. The CDR3 sequence is CATGLGRSAYSTDTQYF. CDR3 nucleotides: TGTGCCACCGGCTTAGGGAGAAGCGCCTACAGCACAGATACGCAGTATTTT.

The chain recombines TRBV2 with TRBJ1-5; TRBD1 matches 9 bases. Per the germline V gene, CDR1 is SNHLY and CDR2 is FYNNEI. The CDR3 is 15 amino acids. Trimming took 6 bases from V and 7 from J; bases not matched to a gene: 10. The CDR3, as DNA: TGTGCCAGCAGCGGACAGGGGAGGGTGGGACAGCCCCAGCATTTT. It yields the protein CASSGQGRVGQPQHF.

This clone was recorded only once. The chain has TRBV11-1 and TRBJ1-4; D is undetermined. V was cut by 3 bases and J by 1 base, with 6 bases left in between. This CDR3 region has 14 residues. CDR1 SGHAT and CDR2 FQDESV come from the germline V gene (reference sequence). The CDR3 DNA reads TGTGCCAGCAGCTTTGCGGGAACTAATGAAAAACTGTTTTTT. Translated, it gives CASSFAGTNEKLFF.

This clone was counted a single time. The J gene is TRBJ2-1, the V gene TRBV7-9; TRBD1 aligns across 10 bases. With 1 base clipped from V and 7 bases from J, the junction kept 7 bases outside the gene matches. The CDR3 has 16 amino acids. Germline lookup yields CDR1 SEHNR and CDR2 FQNEAQ (reference sequence). The CDR3 loop is CASSLVAGTGVNEQFF. CDR3 DNA: TGTGCCAGCAGCTTAGTTGCCGGGACAGGGGTTAATGAGCAGTTCTTC.

This chain's CDR3 is CAVLLPLHF. In DNA form, the CDR3 reads TGTGCCGTCTTGTTACCCCTCCACTTT. The V and J genes are TRBV21-1 and TRBJ1-6. TRBV21-1 counts as a pseudogene. This CDR3 contains 9 residues.

This rearrangement joins TRBV11-2 to TRBJ2-7, with 7 bases that match TRBD1. The junction had 7 bases not matched to a gene; V was cut back by 5 bases and J by 3 bases. Germline CDR1 reads SGHAT; CDR2 reads FQNNGV. The CDR3 has 14 residues. The CDR3 DNA is TGTGCCAGCAGCCCCTCGGACAGGTACTACGAGCAGTACTTC. Residues: CASSPSDRYYEQYF. Combining the CDR3 with reference TRBV11-2 and TRBJ2-7 gives the whole variable domain EAGVAQSPRYKIIEKRQSVAFWCNPISGHATLYWYQQILGQGPKLLIQFQNNGVVDDSQLPKDRFSAERLKGVDSTLKIQPAKLEDSAVYLCASSPSDRYYEQYFGPGTRLTVT.

This rearrangement joins TRBV2 to TRBJ2-7; the D gene is possibly TRBD1 (5 bases). This CDR3 region has 12 residues. Looked up from germline, CDR1 is SNHLY and CDR2 is FYNNEI. V dropped 4 bases and J dropped 7 bases, with 11 bases sitting between them. CDR3 sequence reads: CASSVLGQEQYF. In DNA form, the CDR3 reads TGTGCCAGCAGTGTATTGGGGCAAGAGCAGTACTTC. Full variable domain (rest looked up from reference TRBV2 and TRBJ2-7): EPEVTQTPSHQVTQMGQEVILRCVPISNHLYFYWYRQILGQKVEFLVSFYNNEISEKSEIFDDQFSVERPDGSNFTLKIRSTKLEDSAMYFCASSVLGQEQYFGPGTRLTVT.

The chain employs TRBV7-2 and TRBJ1-5; possibly TRBD1 for D (6 bases). The germline gives CDR1 SGHTA, CDR2 FQGNSA. Trimming took 5 bases from V and 7 from J, leaving 12 bases between them. The CDR3 is 13 amino acids. The CDR3 bases are TGTGCCAGCAGCACACAGGGCAGACAGCCCCAGCATTTT. Translation gives CASSTQGRQPQHF.

V is TRBV9 and J is TRBJ2-3; no firm D call. The length of the CDR3 is 17 residues. The germline CDR1 and CDR2 sequences are SGDLS and YYNGEE. The V end was cut by 3 bases, the J end by 0 bases, with 17 bases between. The CDR3 protein is CASSARRLLTSTDTQYF. As DNA, the CDR3 is TGTGCCAGCAGCGCTCGTAGACTCCTAACTAGCACAGATACGCAGTATTTT.

This sequence joins TRBV25-1 and TRBJ1-2; weak D call: TRBD1 (5 bases). Germline loops: CDR1 MGHDK, CDR2 SYGVNS. The CDR3 covers 13 residues. Trimming shortened V by 6 bases and J by 6 bases, and 14 bases separated the two germline ends. The CDR3 protein is CASRDSYVDGYTF. The CDR3 coding sequence is TGTGCCAGCAGAGACAGCTACGTCGATGGCTACACCTTC.

The CDR3 sequence: CASRSQLGIGELFF. CDR3 sequence (DNA): TGTGCCAGCAGGAGTCAACTAGGAATCGGGGAGCTGTTTTTT. The chain uses TRBV6-6 and TRBJ2-2, with a tentative D call TRBD2 (5 bases). Germline CDR1 is MNHNY and CDR2 is SVGAGI (reference sequence). This CDR3 contains 14 residues. V lost 6 bases and J lost 7, with 15 bases in between.

The chain couples TRBV19 to TRBJ2-5, with a tentative D call TRBD1 (6 bases). The germline CDR1 and CDR2 sequences are LNHDA and SQIVND (reference sequence). V was pared by 5 bases and J by 5 bases, with 18 bases between. The CDR3 contains 15 residues. The CDR3 DNA reads TGTGCCAGTAGTCTGGACAGAACACCGTTTGAGACCCAGTACTTC. Amino acids: CASSLDRTPFETQYF.